This T cell receptor beta chain was sequenced during a study of T cell repertoires in ileal Crohn's disease. Overall study: About half of patients got postoperative therapy: 11 thiopurines, around 20 anti-TNF. Study-level findings and limits: Endoscopy was done a median approximately 7 months after surgery. Compared with non-smokers, active smokers at surgery showed more clonal expansions. Every patient over 26.8% clonality showed endoscopic recurrence.

The time point denotes: neoterminal ileum biopsy at postoperative endoscopy, about 6 months after surgery. In regard to this clone: Its antigen is undetermined.

The protocol was immunoSEQ multiplex PCR, while the TCRdb copy is restricted to in-frame clones and leaves out a portion. The sample has about 60,000 clones, roughly nine tenths seen once. The clonotype was recovered from an adult with Crohn's disease. The sequenced sample consisted of ileal tissue.

The CDR3 loop reads CASSLMGARNTEAFF. The CDR3 DNA follows: TGTGCCAGCAGTTTAATGGGGGCCCGGAACACTGAAGCTTTCTTT. The chain uses TRBV28 and TRBJ1-1; possible D gene TRBD1, 6 bases. Per the germline V gene, CDR1 is MDHEN and CDR2 is SYDVKM. This CDR3 contains 15 residues. The V and J ends lost 2 bases and 1 base respectively, with 11 bases between them.